Below, 31 T cell receptor beta chains from the same sample are listed, as sequenced in a study of molecular identifiers for immune sequencing clone quantification (dated by TCRdb to about 2018). The library was obtained by PCR. Sequencer: Illumina HiSeq 4000. TCRdb reran the public reads through fastp at Q25 and MiXCR, keeping productive beta chains. Rows matching on CDR3 protein sequence are summarized as one entry with the most common DNA and genes. For this sample there are around 480,000 distinct CDR3 sequences; about a fifth appear just once. The ten largest clonotypes hold approximately 0.8% of the sample. Material for sequencing was naive CD8+ T cells from blood, with Jurkat cell RNA spiked in. The sample's cell subset or site label is to be understood as: FACS-sorted CD8+CD4-CCR7+CD45RA+ naive T cells. All receptors derive from a human donor in good health. Some libraries in this study had Jurkat cell RNA spiked in.

This clonotype was seen at least ten times. The V gene is TRBV29-1, the J gene TRBJ1-1; tentative D call: TRBD1 (5 bases). The CDR3 loop spans 12 amino acids. Trimming left V 0 bases short and J 4 bases short, with 6 bases between. From germline, CDR1 is SQVTM and CDR2 ANQGSEA. CDR3 residues: CSVEETATEAFF. Written as DNA, the CDR3 is TGCAGCGTTGAAGAGACAGCCACTGAAGCTTTCTTT.

This clonotype came up many times. The chain combines TRBV5-5 with TRBJ1-1; 10 positions agree with TRBD1. Germline values: CDR1 SGHKS, CDR2 YYEKEE (reference sequence). CDR3 length: 15 amino acids. V lost 4 bases and J lost 4; bases outside the gene matches: 7. CDR3 nucleotides: TGTGCCAGCAGCCTATGGGACAGGGGATCCACTGAAGCTTTCTTT. Amino acids: CASSLWDRGSTEAFF.

This clonotype was detected only a few times. The chain employs TRBV3-1 and TRBJ2-3, with 7 bases fitting TRBD2. The CDR3 sequence is 17 residues long. Looked up from germline, CDR1 is LGHDT and CDR2 is YNNKEL (reference sequence). V was clipped by 0 bases and J by 2 bases; unmatched bases: 8. CDR3 sequence: CASSQDPTGLTTDTQYF. The CDR3 nucleotides read TGTGCCAGCAGCCAAGATCCCACGGGACTAACCACAGATACGCAGTATTTT.

Only a few counts were recorded for this clonotype. CDR3 residues: CASSKETRGNYEQYF. Written as DNA, the CDR3 is TGTGCCAGCAGCAAAGAGACCAGGGGGAACTACGAGCAGTACTTC. The chain carries TRBV21-1 and TRBJ2-7; the table names TRBD1, a call not compared with the DNA. TRBV21-1 is given as a pseudogene. This CDR3 spans 15 amino acids.

Many counts were recorded for this clonotype. The chain's CDR3 is CSAGTSETQGEQYF. DNA of the CDR3: TGCTCCGCCGGGACTAGCGAGACCCAAGGCGAGCAGTACTTC. The V and J genes are TRBV20-1 and TRBJ2-7, with 10 nucleotides matching TRBD2. Germline V CDR1 and CDR2: DFQATT, SNEGSKA (reference sequence). The CDR3 extends over 14 amino acids.

There are many counts of this clonotype. The V call is TRBV10-3, the J call TRBJ2-7; a weak D match, TRBD2 (5 bases). The V gene's germline CDR1 is ENHRY and CDR2 SYGVKD. The CDR3 spans 14 residues. The V end was cut by 6 bases, the J end by 1 base, with 13 bases between. CDR3 sequence (DNA): TGTGCCATCAGCGATTCGGGAAGTTCCTACGAGCAGTACTTC. This gives the protein CAISDSGSSYEQYF.

This clonotype has only a few counts. The chain employs TRBV27 and TRBJ2-3, with TRBD2 matching over 11 bases. The CDR3 contains 16 residues. Germline CDR1 and CDR2: MNHEY and SMNVEV (reference sequence). The ends lost 6 bases at V and 2 bases at J; junction bases unmatched: 7. Written as DNA, the CDR3 is TGTGCCAGCAGGAACCAACTAGCGGGGGCCACAGATACGCAGTATTTT. This translates into CASRNQLAGATDTQYF.

The table lists this clonotype with a few counts. The V and J genes are TRBV2 and TRBJ2-5, with 7 positions matching TRBD1. Germline V gene lookup returns CDR1 SNHLY and CDR2 FYNNEI. The CDR3 is 12 amino acids. V lost 9 bases to trimming and J lost 2 bases; unmatched junction nucleotides: 3. CDR3: CARGQKQETQYF. CDR3 DNA: TGTGCCAGGGGACAGAAACAAGAGACCCAGTACTTC.

This clonotype was observed at least ten times. The rearrangement joins TRBV2 to TRBJ1-4, with D perhaps TRBD1 (5 bases). V gave up 2 bases and J gave up 4 bases, with 17 bases separating them. CDR1 is SNHLY and CDR2 is FYNNEI in the germline V gene. The CDR3 is 17 amino acids. The CDR3 here is CASSEWGSRFINEKLFF. The CDR3 DNA reads as TGTGCCAGCAGTGAATGGGGGTCACGTTTTATTAATGAAAAACTGTTTTTT.

The table lists this clonotype with a few counts. The chain couples TRBV2 to TRBJ1-5, with D perhaps matching TRBD1 (5 bases). Trimming removed 6 bases from V and 7 bases from J, with 13 bases in between. This CDR3 region has 13 residues. CDR1 is SNHLY and CDR2 is FYNNEI in the germline V gene. This chain's CDR3 is CASSVTGGQPQHF. Here the CDR3 DNA reads TGTGCCAGCAGCGTAACAGGTGGGCAGCCCCAGCATTTT.

This clonotype was seen ten or more times. The rearrangement joins TRBV7-9 to TRBJ2-5; no clear D gene. The germline CDR1 and CDR2 sequences are SEHNR and FQNEAQ (reference sequence). The CDR3 contains 13 residues. With 2 bases removed from V and 1 base from J, the gap between germline ends came to 5 bases. This CDR3 is CASSLWAQETQYF. The CDR3 DNA sequence: TGTGCCAGCAGCTTATGGGCCCAAGAGACCCAGTACTTC.

The rearrangement uses TRBV7-2 and TRBJ2-1; 7 nucleotides match TRBD2. V dropped 2 bases and J dropped 4; count of bases not matched to a gene: 11. The CDR3 has 17 residues. The germline V gene has CDR1 SGHTA and CDR2 FQGNSA. CDR3 sequence: CASSLTIWGGGYNEQFF. The CDR3 DNA reads as TGTGCCAGCAGCTTAACCATATGGGGGGGGGGGTACAATGAGCAGTTCTTC. The full variable domain, its missing parts supplied by reference TRBV7-2 and TRBJ2-1, is GAGVSQSPSNKVTEKGKDVELRCDPISGHTALYWYRQSLGQGLEFLIYFQGNSAPDKSGLPSDRFSAERTGGSVSTLTIQRTQQEDSAVYLCASSLTIWGGGYNEQFFGPGTRLTVL.

This sequence joins TRBV6-1 and TRBJ2-3; 15 bases align to TRBD2. The germline V gene has CDR1 MNHNS and CDR2 SASEGT. With 4 bases clipped from V and 1 base from J, the junction kept 9 bases outside the gene matches. The CDR3 totals 19 residues. CDR3 loop: CASSVGLAGGRLGTDTQYF. CDR3 in DNA: TGTGCCAGCAGTGTCGGACTAGCGGGGGGGAGGTTGGGCACAGATACGCAGTATTTT.

This clonotype was recorded a few times. The rearrangement joins TRBV20-1 to TRBJ2-7; 8 bases agree with TRBD2. Germline trimming cut 1 base from V and 3 bases from J; bases unmatched to any gene: 8. The CDR3 has 15 residues. In germline, CDR1 is DFQATT, CDR2 SNEGSKA (reference sequence). The CDR3 protein is CSARAATSDLYEQYF. Here the CDR3 DNA reads TGCAGTGCTAGAGCCGCGACTAGCGACCTCTACGAGCAGTACTTC.

Many counts were recorded for this clonotype. The chain couples TRBV27 to TRBJ1-5; maybe TRBD1 (5 bases). Germline V gene lookup returns CDR1 MNHEY and CDR2 SMNVEV (reference sequence). This CDR3 contains 14 residues. With 3 bases removed from V and 4 bases from J, the gap between germline ends came to 10 bases. The CDR3 DNA reads TGTGCCAGCAGTTTGACAGTCAATAATCAGCCCCAGCATTTT. Translation gives CASSLTVNNQPQHF.

The chain links TRBV19 to TRBJ2-1, with 8 bases that match TRBD1. Germline-derived CDR1 and CDR2 are LNHDA and SQIVND (reference sequence). The CDR3 has 14 residues. The V gene end was trimmed by 7 bases and the J gene end by 6 bases; junction bases not matched to a gene: 8. The DNA of the CDR3 is TGTGCCAGTACCCCGCAGGGGGCCGCCAATGAGCAGTTCTTC. Protein: CASTPQGAANEQFF.

This clonotype was counted ten times or more. V is TRBV11-2 and J is TRBJ2-1; D might be TRBD1 (6 bases). This CDR3 has 14 amino acids. Germline V lookup: CDR1 SGHAT, CDR2 FQNNGV. V lost 4 bases to trimming and J lost 2 bases, with 9 bases between them. The CDR3 region has the DNA TGTGCCAGCAGCTCGCAGGGGACCTACAATGAGCAGTTCTTC. This sequence encodes CASSSQGTYNEQFF.

This clonotype was counted ten times or more. The genes are TRBV4-3 and TRBJ1-4; D not resolved. V was pared by 3 bases and J by 14 bases, with 16 bases between. Germline CDR1 reads LGHNA; CDR2 reads YSLEER. The CDR3 has 13 amino acids. The CDR3 bases are TGCGCCAGCAGCCAGGTCCAGAGGGCCGACCTGTTTTTT. Translated: CASSQVQRADLFF.

This clonotype turned up a few times. The V gene is TRBV19, the J gene TRBJ2-7; weak D call: TRBD1 (6 bases). Germline V gene lookup returns CDR1 LNHDA and CDR2 SQIVND (reference sequence). V was shortened by 4 bases and J by 1 base, with 11 bases between the two germline ends. CDR3 length: 14 amino acids. This CDR3 reads CASSTHTGSYEQYF. The CDR3 nucleotides read TGTGCCAGTAGTACCCACACAGGGTCCTACGAGCAGTACTTC.

The chain combines TRBV19 with TRBJ2-4, with 12 bases matching TRBD2. V lost 6 bases and J lost 0; bases outside the gene matches: 6. Germline CDR1 reads LNHDA; CDR2 reads SQIVND (reference sequence). This CDR3 contains 17 residues. CDR3 nucleotides: TGTGCCAGTAGCCTAGCGGGGGGGCGATCAGCCAAAAACATTCAGTACTTC. The encoded protein is CASSLAGGRSAKNIQYF.

This clonotype was counted only a few times. In nucleotides, the CDR3 is TGCAGTGCTAGAGGAGCGGGCGAGACTTTGTTGGAGCAGTACTTC. This gives the protein CSARGAGETLLEQYF. The chain couples TRBV20-1 to TRBJ2-7; tentative D call: TRBD2 (6 bases). The V gene's germline CDR1 is DFQATT and CDR2 SNEGSKA (reference sequence). V lost 1 base to trimming and J lost 7 bases, with 20 bases between them. CDR3 length equals 15 residues.

The sample holds many counts of this clonotype. The chain has TRBV29-1 and TRBJ2-5; the D is unclear. Trimming removed 3 bases at V and 0 bases at J, with 5 bases between. CDR1 SQVTM and CDR2 ANQGSEA come from the germline V gene. CDR3 length: 12 amino acids. CDR3 bases: TGCAGCGTTGATAGGTACCAAGAGACCCAGTACTTC. Residues: CSVDRYQETQYF.

This clonotype was seen at least ten times. The chain recombines TRBV29-1 with TRBJ1-2; a weak D match, TRBD1 (5 bases). The CDR3 spans 12 residues. V lost 5 bases, J lost 7 bases, and 14 bases lay in between. Germline CDR1 reads SQVTM; CDR2 reads ANQGSEA. CDR3 bases: TGCAGCGTTATTTCAGGGCTTGGTGGCTACACCTTC. Its protein is CSVISGLGGYTF.

Worth noting for this clonotype: The germline gene is not matched at one end of the junction; a read error may be the cause. This chain joins TRBV28 and TRBJ2-5; TRBD1 aligns across 9 bases. This CDR3 has 14 residues. Germline V gene lookup returns CDR1 MDHEN and CDR2 SYDVKM. CDR3 residues: CASSLTGGQQTQYF. DNA for the CDR3: TGTGCCAGCAGTTTAACAGGGGGCCAACAGACCCAGTACTTC.

With respect to this clonotype: At one end, the junction sequence differs from germline, possibly due to a read error. This chain joins TRBV19 and TRBJ1-2; perhaps TRBD1 as D (6 bases). In germline, CDR1 is LNHDA, CDR2 SQIVND (reference sequence). The CDR3 contains 14 residues. This CDR3 is CASSIRGTELNISF. Written as DNA, the CDR3 is TGTGCCAGTAGTATAAGGGGGACGGAGTTAAATATCTCCTTC.

This clonotype has just a few counts. The CDR3 region has the DNA TGTGCCAGCAACCCTCGGGCGGCTAATGAAAAACTGTTTTTT. This gives the protein CASNPRAANEKLFF. J is TRBJ1-4 and V is TRBV2; D is unclear. Per the germline V gene, CDR1 is SNHLY and CDR2 is FYNNEI. Trimming pared 7 bases from V and 3 bases from J, leaving 12 bases between. CDR3 length: 14 amino acids.

The chain has TRBV6-2 or TRBV6-3 and TRBJ1-4; the match to TRBD1 covers 8 bases. The CDR3 runs 16 residues. Losses at the gene ends were 3 bases for V and 3 bases for J; bases not matched to a gene: 6. The V gene's germline CDR1 is MNHEY and CDR2 SVGEGT. Written as DNA, the CDR3 is TGTGCCAGCAGTTATGGGACAGGACAAGCTAATGAAAAACTGTTTTTT. Its translation is CASSYGTGQANEKLFF.

This chain links TRBV6-4 with TRBJ1-2; D might be TRBD1 (5 bases). The CDR3 spans 11 residues. V dropped 2 bases and J dropped 10 bases, with 8 bases sitting between them. Germline V gene data show CDR1 as MRHNA and CDR2 as SNTAGT. The CDR3 bases are TGTGCCAGCAGTGACGGGGCTGCCTACACCTTC. This codes for CASSDGAAYTF.

This clonotype has just a few counts. The chain combines TRBV5-6 with TRBJ2-3; D may be TRBD1 (6 bases). The CDR3 extends over 18 amino acids. The germline V gene encodes CDR1 SGHDT and CDR2 YYEEEE. V was trimmed by 4 bases and J by 0 bases, leaving 21 bases between them. CDR3 sequence: CASSLHPYREASTDTQYF. CDR3 nucleotides: TGTGCCAGCAGCCTACATCCCTACAGGGAAGCTAGCACAGATACGCAGTATTTT.

The table lists this clonotype with many counts. The V call is TRBV2, the J call TRBJ2-5; D possibly corresponds to TRBD2 (6 bases). The ends were cut back, 3 bases at V and 5 bases at J, with 22 bases in the middle. Per the germline V gene, CDR1 is SNHLY and CDR2 is FYNNEI. The CDR3 loop spans 17 amino acids. CDR3: CASSDSGQGRGTETQYF. CDR3 nucleotide sequence: TGTGCCAGCAGTGATTCGGGGCAGGGTCGGGGGACGGAGACCCAGTACTTC.

On this clonotype itself: A much larger clone differs from this one at a single base, so this may be a read error. The V call is TRBV20-1, the J call TRBJ1-5; 7 bases line up with TRBD1. This CDR3 has 16 residues. In germline, CDR1 is DFQATT, CDR2 SNEGSKA (reference sequence). CDR3 sequence reads: CSARDDRGPRNLPQHF. CDR3 DNA: TGCAGTGCTAGAGATGATAGGGGGCCCCGCAATCTGCCCCAGCATTTT.